The source of this T cell receptor beta chain is a study of T cell changes during pregnancy in multiple sclerosis. The protocol was immunoSEQ multiplex PCR, while the TCRdb copy is restricted to in-frame clones and leaves out a portion. The profile shows tens of thousands of clones, around 90% of them singletons. Germline V gene data show CDR1 as SGHVS and CDR2 as FNYEAQ. The CDR3 has 19 amino acids. V shed 8 bases and J 6 bases; nucleotides not matched to a gene: 21. The TCR comes from a female donor with multiple sclerosis, enrolled in a pregnancy study. The chain employs TRBV7-6 and TRBJ2-1; 11 bases line up with TRBD2. This sample comprised CD4+ T cells from peripheral blood mononuclear cells, obtained in the second trimester of pregnancy. The CDR3: CASASRVAGGPGALNEQFF. The CDR3 DNA reads as TGTGCCAGCGCGAGCCGGGTAGCGGGAGGGCCAGGAGCGCTCAATGAGCAGTTCTTC.